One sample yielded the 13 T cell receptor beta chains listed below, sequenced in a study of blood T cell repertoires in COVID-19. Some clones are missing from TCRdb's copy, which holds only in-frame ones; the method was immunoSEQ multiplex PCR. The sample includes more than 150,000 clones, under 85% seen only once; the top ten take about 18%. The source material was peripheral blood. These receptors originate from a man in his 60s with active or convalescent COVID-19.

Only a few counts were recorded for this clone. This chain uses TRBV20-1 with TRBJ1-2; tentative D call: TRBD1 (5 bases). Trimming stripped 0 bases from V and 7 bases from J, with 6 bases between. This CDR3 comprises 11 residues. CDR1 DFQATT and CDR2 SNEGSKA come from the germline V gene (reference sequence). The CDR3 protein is CSAREGGGYTF. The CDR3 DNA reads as TGCAGTGCTAGAGAGGGGGGTGGCTACACCTTC.

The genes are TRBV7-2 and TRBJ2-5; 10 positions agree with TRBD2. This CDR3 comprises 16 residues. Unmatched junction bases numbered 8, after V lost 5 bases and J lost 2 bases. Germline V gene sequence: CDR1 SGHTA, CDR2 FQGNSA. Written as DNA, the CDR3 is TGTGCCAGCAGCCGCCAAAGCGGGAGGGGGCAAGAGACCCAGTACTTC. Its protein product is CASSRQSGRGQETQYF.

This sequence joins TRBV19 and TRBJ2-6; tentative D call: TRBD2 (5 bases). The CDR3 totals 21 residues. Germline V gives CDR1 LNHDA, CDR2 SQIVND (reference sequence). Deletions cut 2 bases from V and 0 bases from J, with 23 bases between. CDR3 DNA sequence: TGTGCCAGTAGTATAACGCTTGTGAGGAGGAGACTGATCTCTGGGGCCAACGTCCTGACTTTC. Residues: CASSITLVRRRLISGANVLTF.

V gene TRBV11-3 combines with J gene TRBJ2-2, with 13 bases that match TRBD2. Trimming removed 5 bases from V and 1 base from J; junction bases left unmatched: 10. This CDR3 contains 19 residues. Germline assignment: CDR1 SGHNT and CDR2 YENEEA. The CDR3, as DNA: TGTGCCAGCAGCCCAGGGGGACTAGCGGGACTAAGGAACACCGGGGAGCTGTTTTTT. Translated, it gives CASSPGGLAGLRNTGELFF.

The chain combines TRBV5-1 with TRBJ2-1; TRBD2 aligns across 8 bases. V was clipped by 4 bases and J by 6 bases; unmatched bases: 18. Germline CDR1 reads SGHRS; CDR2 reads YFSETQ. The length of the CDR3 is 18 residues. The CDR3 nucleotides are TGCGCCAGCAGCCCTAGGCCAGCGGGAGTTTTTAGTAGCAATGAGCAGTTCTTC. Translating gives CASSPRPAGVFSSNEQFF.

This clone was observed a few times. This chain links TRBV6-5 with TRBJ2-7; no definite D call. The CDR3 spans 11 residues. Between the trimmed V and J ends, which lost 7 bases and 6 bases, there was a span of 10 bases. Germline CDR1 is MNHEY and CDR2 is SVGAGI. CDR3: CASTAGGEQYF. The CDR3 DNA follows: TGTGCCAGCACCGCTGGCGGCGAGCAGTACTTC.

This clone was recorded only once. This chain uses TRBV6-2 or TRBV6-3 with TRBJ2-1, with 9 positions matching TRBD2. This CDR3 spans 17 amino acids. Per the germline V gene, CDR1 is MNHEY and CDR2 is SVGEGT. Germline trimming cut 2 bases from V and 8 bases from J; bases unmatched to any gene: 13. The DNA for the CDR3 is TGTGCCAGCAGTTACCGCAGGGGGGTAGCGGGAGTTTATGAGCAGTTCTTC. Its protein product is CASSYRRGVAGVYEQFF.

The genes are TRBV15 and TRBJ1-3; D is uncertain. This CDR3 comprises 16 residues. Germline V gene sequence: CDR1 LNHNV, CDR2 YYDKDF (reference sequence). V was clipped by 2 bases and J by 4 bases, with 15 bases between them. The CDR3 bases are TGTGCCACCAGCAGAAACCGGGTCCGTCTCGGAAACACCATATATTTT. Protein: CATSRNRVRLGNTIYF.

The CDR3 region is CASSYRLVGGHYEQYF. The CDR3 nucleotides read TGTGCCAGCAGTTACCGGCTGGTGGGAGGGCACTACGAGCAGTACTTC. The chain employs TRBV6-5 and TRBJ2-7; 7 positions match TRBD2. CDR1 and CDR2 from the germline V gene are MNHEY and SVGAGI. The CDR3 spans 16 residues. V shed 2 bases, J shed 3 bases, and the junction held 10 bases outside the gene matches.

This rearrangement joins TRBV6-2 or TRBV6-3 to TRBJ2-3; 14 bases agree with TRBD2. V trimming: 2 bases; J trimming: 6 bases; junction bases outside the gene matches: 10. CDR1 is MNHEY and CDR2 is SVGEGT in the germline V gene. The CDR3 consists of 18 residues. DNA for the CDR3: TGTGCCAGCAGTTACCGCCTTAGACTAGCGGGAGGGACCGATACGCAGTATTTT. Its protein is CASSYRLRLAGGTDTQYF.

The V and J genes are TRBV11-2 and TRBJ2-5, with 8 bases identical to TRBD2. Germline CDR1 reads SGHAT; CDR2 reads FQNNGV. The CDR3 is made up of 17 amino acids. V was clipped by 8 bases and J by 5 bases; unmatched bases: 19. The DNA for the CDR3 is TGTGCCAGCTCCTTCTTCCCCCCAGGGCGGGAGGATGAGACCCAGTACTTC. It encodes CASSFFPPGREDETQYF.

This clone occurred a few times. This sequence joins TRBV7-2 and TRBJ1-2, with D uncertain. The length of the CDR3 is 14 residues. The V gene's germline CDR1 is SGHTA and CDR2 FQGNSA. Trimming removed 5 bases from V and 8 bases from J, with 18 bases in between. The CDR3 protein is CASSVHGSFTGYTF. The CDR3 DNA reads TGTGCCAGCAGCGTCCACGGGTCTTTCACGGGCTACACCTTC.

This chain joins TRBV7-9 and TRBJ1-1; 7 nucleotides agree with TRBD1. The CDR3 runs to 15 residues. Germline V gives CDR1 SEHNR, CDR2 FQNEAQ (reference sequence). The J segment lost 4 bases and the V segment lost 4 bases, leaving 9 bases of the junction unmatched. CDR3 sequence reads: CASSSGDRRGTEAFF. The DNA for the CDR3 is TGTGCCAGCAGCTCAGGGGACAGAAGAGGCACTGAAGCTTTCTTT.